These T cell receptor beta chains were read from a single sample in a study of blood T cells in healthy people across ages. From the 5' RACE reads, TCRdb called clonotypes with MiXCR, one entry per CDR3 protein. Among around 1,500,000 distinct CDR3 sequences listed, roughly 45% were seen once. Sequencing input: blood. Receptor source: a woman aged 18-29 years in good health. The CDR3 runs from the conserved cysteine through the conserved F or W. Each record gives: V gene, J gene, clone size, D gene, CDR3 DNA, CDR3 protein. A D gene is named only where the DNA matches it firmly. Clone size appears in some rows only: once, few, many, or a class for an expanded clone.

TRBV9,TRBJ1-2,few,-,TGTGCCAGCAGCAATAGGCAGTATGGCTACACCTTC,CASSNRQYGYTF
TRBV29-1,TRBJ1-2,-,-,TGCAGCGTTTGGATTCCCTCAGGGGGCTACACCTTC,CSVWIPSGGYTF
TRBV29-1,TRBJ1-2,-,-,TGCAGCGCCTCGGAGGGTTACGGCTACACCTTC,CSASEGYGYTF
TRBV9,TRBJ2-7,-,-,TGTGCCAGCAGCGTAGGGCAGGGGTATGGCGAGCAGTACTTC,CASSVGQGYGEQYF
TRBV11-3,TRBJ2-7,few,TRBD2,TGTGCCAGCAGCCCGCGACTAGCGGGAGGGCCTTTTTGCAGTCACTACGAGCAGTACTTC,CASSPRLAGGPFCSHYEQYF
TRBV20-1,TRBJ1-6,few,-,TGCAGTGCCCCACGGGAGTTGGGCTCACCCCTCCACTTT,CSAPRELGSPLHF
TRBV6-6,TRBJ2-5,-,-,TGTGCCAGCAGTTACTCGGGGGGAGAAGAGACCCAGTACTTC,CASSYSGGEETQYF
TRBV20-1,TRBJ1-1,once,-,TGCAGTGCCTCACTGGGAGGGAGGAACACTGAAGCTTTCTTT,CSASLGGRNTEAFF
TRBV5-1,TRBJ2-7,few,TRBD1,TGCGCCAGCAGCTTTGGGACAGGCTCCATCGAGCAGTACTTC,CASSFGTGSIEQYF
TRBV20-1,TRBJ2-2,-,-,TGCAGTGCTATACAGGTTACCGGGGAGCTGTTTTTT,CSAIQVTGELFF
TRBV30,TRBJ2-7,-,-,TGTGCCTGGAGTGGACTAGCCTACGAGCAGTACTTC,CAWSGLAYEQYF
TRBV15,TRBJ2-3,-,-,TGTGCCACCAGCAGAGATGTGTGGGGCCTCACAGATACGCAGTATTTT,CATSRDVWGLTDTQYF
TRBV5-1,TRBJ2-3,-,TRBD2,TGCGCCAGCAGCTTACCTCCTTGGGCGGGGGGAGACACAGATACGCAGTATTTT,CASSLPPWAGGDTDTQYF
TRBV5-1,TRBJ2-1,few,TRBD2,TGCGCCAGCAGCTTGGTGGCTAGCGGGACTAACTACAATGAGCAGTTCTTC,CASSLVASGTNYNEQFF
TRBV5-1,TRBJ2-7,-,-,TGCGCCAGCAGCCTTGTGCTGGCAGACAACGAGCAGTACTTC,CASSLVLADNEQYF
TRBV6-6,TRBJ1-1,-,-,TGTGCCAGCAGCAAACAGGATCTGAACACTGAAGCTTTCTTT,CASSKQDLNTEAFF
TRBV29-1,TRBJ2-5,-,-,TGCAGCGGAACCCGGGACTCACAAGAGACCCAGTACTTC,CSGTRDSQETQYF
TRBV11-2,TRBJ2-1,-,TRBD2,TGTGCCAGCAGCCCCGCCCGGGGCGGACTAGCGGTTCGCCTACCCCTATACAATGAGCAGTTCTTC,CASSPARGGLAVRLPLYNEQFF
TRBV3-1,TRBJ1-6,-,TRBD1,TGTGCCAGCAGCACAGGGGTCGAAGGATTACCCCTCCACTTT,CASSTGVEGLPLHF
TRBV12-3/TRBV12-4,TRBJ1-1,-,-,TGTGCCATCGAACGGGGTGCGGGGACTGAAGCTTTCTTT,CAIERGAGTEAFF
TRBV14,TRBJ1-1,-,TRBD1,TGTGCCAGCAGCCCCGGACAGGGGAAGGAAGCTTTCTTT,CASSPGQGKEAFF
TRBV29-1,TRBJ2-3,few,TRBD1,TGCAGCGTTGATGGCCTGGGACAGCCGTGGGCCCAAAGCACAGATACGCAGTATTTT,CSVDGLGQPWAQSTDTQYF
TRBV28,TRBJ1-1,-,-,TGTGCCTCCGCTTCGGAGAACACTGAAGCTTTCTTT,CASASENTEAFF
TRBV7-2,TRBJ2-5,-,TRBD1,TGTGCCAGCAGCTTAGGTCAGGGGGACAAAGTGCGAGAGACCCAGTACTTC,CASSLGQGDKVRETQYF
TRBV5-1,TRBJ2-2,-,TRBD2,TGCGCCAGCAGCCTGATCGCGGGGGGGGCCCAGAACACCGGGGAGCTGTTTTTT,CASSLIAGGAQNTGELFF
TRBV11-2,TRBJ1-2,-,-,TGTGCCAGCAGCTTACAGGGGATTGACTATGGCTACACCTTC,CASSLQGIDYGYTF